This T cell receptor beta chain stems from a study of CD8 T cells in Susac syndrome (dated by TCRdb to the late 2010s). Study-wide context: The study used repertoire sequencing to test whether antigen drove CD8+ T cell activation and differentiation in Susac syndrome. Broader findings and caveats from the paper: The number of individuals in the TCR sequencing and HLA analysis was acknowledged as relatively small.

RNA was extracted using the RNeasy kit, and about 0.45 to 1 ug of the RNA was reverse transcribed with random hexamers. The immunoSEQ multiplex PCR assay, which covers 54 Vbeta and 13 Jbeta segments, was used to amplify TCR beta CDR3 regions. PCR amplification bias was corrected by using a synthetic template baseline for primer optimization and computational correction. The paper's processing steps were these. Reads were assigned to V, D and J genes according to IMGT and analyzed in immunoSEQ Analyzer, with only productive sequences retained. Clonality was computed as one minus Shannon entropy normalized by log2 of the number of productive unique sequences. For each patient and control, public and private clones were evaluated within the 100 most prevalent clones. A clone was defined as Susac-specific if it was absent from the healthy and MS cohorts, from about a thousand published viral clones and from other ImmuneACCESS disease sequences. Through fastp at Q25 and MiXCR, TCRdb rebuilt clones from the public reads, retaining in-frame beta chains. Entries are consolidated by CDR3 protein sequence, retaining the most common genes and DNA. It is TCRdb's table, rather than the study itself, that gives the V and J calls and clone size. The sample includes some 170,000 distinct CDR3 sequences, with roughly 95% observed a single time. The leading ten clones occupy about 0.086% of the sample.

The V end gives up 0 bases and the J end 2 bases, leaving 1 base in the junction not matched to a gene. The cysteine opens and the phenylalanine closes a CDR3 of 15 amino acids. The DNA shown is the 45-base CDR3, in frame from base 1. Comment on this clonotype: There is no known antigen for this receptor. No much larger clonotype is one base removed from it; base qualities were not supplied.

High-throughput TCR beta sequencing profiled peripheral blood CD8+ and CD4+ T cells from healthy donors, Susac syndrome patients and multiple sclerosis patients. Multiple sclerosis controls were treatment-naive patients with stable or active relapsing-remitting disease fulfilling revised McDonald criteria. Bulk CD8+ and CD4+ T cells were purified by magnetic negative isolation, while CD8+ TEMRA cells were enriched using FACS. Blood was collected in EDTA tubes and processed within 24 hours, with PBMCs isolated through density gradient centrifugation. PBMCs intended for TCR sequencing were cryopreserved in liquid nitrogen and thawed later in a water bath at 37 degrees C. The sorted or isolated CD4+, CD8+ and CD8+ TEMRA cells reached a purity of at least 90%.

The TCR was taken from a human donor with multiple sclerosis. Sequenced: CD4+ T cells from PBMCs. The chain is encoded by TRBV23-1 joined to TRBJ2-7, and TRBD2 aligns with 10 junction nucleotides. TRBV23-1 carries the ORF label, with uncertain function. For the CDR3, the sequence is CASSQSGTSAYEQYF. The sequenced DNA: TGCGCCAGCAGTCAATCAGGGACTAGCGCCTACGAGCAGTACTTC.